This T cell receptor beta chain was sequenced during a study of cytomegalovirus exposure and HLA in healthy donors (dated by TCRdb to the late 2010s). For the wider study: In an earlier analysis of fewer than 750 of the donors, 250 to 350 Gb of sequence data and approximately 120 million unique TCR beta sequences from roughly 190 million T cells were reported. On average, roughly 240,000 unique TCR beta nucleotide sequences were sequenced per donor among about 400 genotyped donors of the cohort, with approximately 18% of those sequences being non-productive. Alongside the repertoire data, information on donor age, sex, ethnicity and CMV serostatus was compiled. In an earlier analysis of roughly 580 of the donors, high-throughput TCR beta sequencing was used to judge whether each TCR beta V gene segment behaved as functional or pseudogenic. An early release that covered about 600 HLA-typed donors contained 250 to 350 gigabases of sequencing data and around 85 million unique TCR sequences. Rather than using new phenotypic data, the later analysis identified candidate immune exposures from TCR beta sequences and from how often those sequences occurred across donors. Because of strong linkage in the cohort, five DR-DQ haplotypes were treated as single units for association and clustering. A later genetic analysis took genome-wide SNP genotypes for about 55% of the 666 donors and used that subset as a discovery cohort. The number of donors typed differed by locus, with 629-630 for A, B, C, DRB1 and DQB1, more than 500 for DQA1, 600 to 610 for DPA1, and 450 to 480 for DPB1. The aim of the study was to test whether cataloging public T cell receptors could identify signatures of past pathogen exposure. Of the approximately 370 genotyped donors, over 80% were placed in the genetic ancestry cluster associated with self-reported Caucasian donors. To study patterns of TCR occurrence, a later analysis re-analyzed previously published TCR beta repertoires from just over 650 donors and added high-resolution HLA genotyping. Every repertoire in the discovery cohort had been generated on one and the same sequencing platform. The study profiled the T cell repertoires of approximately 700 subjects by immunosequencing and related them to cytomegalovirus serostatus. A separate validation cohort of 90 to 150 different subjects was used in addition to the approximately 670-subject first cohort. HLA typing included class I and class II loci at four-digit resolution. The study combined high-throughput TCR immunosequencing, statistical association of individual TCRs with disease status, and machine learning to predict cytomegalovirus infection status.

The cohort consisted of 666 healthy bone marrow donors. At the time of sampling, all cohort members were nominally healthy, though unrecorded immune exposures were likely present. The donor tested CMV seronegative and was one of the 352 seronegative cohort members. A peripheral blood sample was provided by each donor, and peripheral blood mononuclear cells were used for TCR beta sequencing. Genomic DNA was extracted from the blood cell samples with the Qiagen DNeasy Blood Extraction Kit. Library creation used the immunoSEQ multiplex PCR assay. For the multiplex PCR, a mixture combining 60 forward primers for TCR Vbeta segments and 13 reverse primers for TCR Jbeta segments was used. A multiplex PCR assay on genomic DNA amplified the CDR3 region of rearranged TCR beta genes. The Illumina HiSeq System was used to sequence the amplified TCR beta libraries as 87-base-pair reads. Concerning the study's data processing: A later analysis counted tens of millions of unique TCR beta chains across the 666 repertoires, and roughly 10 million of these chains were shared by at least two donors. A nearest-neighbor algorithm error-corrected the raw reads and collapsed the reads into unique sequences, merging closely related sequences to remove PCR and sequencing errors. V, D and J gene segments were assigned by aligning CDR3 sequences to IMGT reference sequences. For a sequence to be retained, at least a six-nucleotide match to both a V gene segment and a J gene segment was required. A rearrangement counted as productive if the CDR3 had no stop codons and remained in frame with V and J, and every other rearrangement counted as non-productive. Following IMGT convention, CDR3 was defined as the stretch from the second conserved V-encoded cysteine up to the conserved J-encoded phenylalanine. The earlier analysis of 587 of the donors excluded sequences that lacked an unambiguous match to a single V gene segment. In an earlier analysis of 587 of the donors, V segments were called functional above 56.7% productive rearrangements and were called segregating when the between-donor standard deviation exceeded 5%. A statistical classification framework was built to diagnose cytomegalovirus status from the catalog of TCR beta chain sequences. V and J gene assignment, in a later analysis, came from comparing TCR nucleotide sequences with IMGT/GENE-DB human TR gene sequences. Using the TCRdist pipeline, a later analysis assigned CDR3 sequences along with most-parsimonious VDJ recombination scenarios. In a later analysis, every TCR beta chain was defined by the combination of its CDR3 amino acid sequence and its V-gene family, and reads without a unique V-gene family were dropped. A later analysis removed 592 highly shared, low-generation-probability nucleotide sequences to deal with suspected cross-contamination and a sequencing artifact. A later analysis calculated a clonal expansion index for each public chain from normalized within-repertoire ranks of inferred template counts. A later analysis computed generation probabilities with a VDJ recombination model fitted to out-of-frame rearrangements, and checked the results against IGoR. In a later analysis, hypergeometric tests were used to score TCR-TCR, TCR-HLA and TCR-CMV co-occurrence, with a repertoire-size bias correction applied to TCR pairs. In a later analysis, false discovery rates were estimated by permuting HLA or CMV assignments 20 times. A later analysis grouped co-occurring TCRs with DBSCAN, adding TCRdist sequence similarity when clustering within HLA-allele-positive subsets. Repertoires with fewer than 30,000 or more than 120,000 public chains, plus five repertoires with anomalous nucleotide sharing, were excluded from co-occurrence clustering. This is the immuneACCESS table as TCRdb keeps it, with only in-frame sequences that have V and J called. A part of the clones is gone; compared with another copy, unresolved V genes explain less than half, and the rest is unexplained. V, J and clone size are those of that table, while D and trimming were read from the DNA. In this sample the table shows approximately 140,000 clones, roughly 80% of which occur a single time. The biggest ten clones account for roughly 4.2% of the sample.

Beyond this particular receptor, the publication reports: According to a later analysis, most CMV-associated TCR beta chains appeared to be HLA-restricted, and the HLA associations seemed to be driven largely by CMV exposure. Sequencing depth was assumed to be roughly uniform across donors in the presence/absence analyses, though that assumption may not hold. A few of the identified cytomegalovirus-associated TCR beta chains were confirmed in vitro to be specific for cytomegalovirus antigens. According to the authors, the approach could potentially be generalized to other disease states and immunological phenotypes. In a later genetic analysis, fewer N-insertions in productive TCRs were reported among donors in an Asian-associated ancestry cluster than the approximately 710-donor mean. Compared with equally common non-associated chains, HLA-associated TCR beta chains in a later analysis were more clonally expanded and had lower generation probabilities. V-gene and J-gene trimming of TCR beta chains was associated with a missense DCLRE1C variant in a later genetic analysis, and the association was replicated in an independent cohort. In a later analysis, several top co-occurrence clusters were reported to appear linked to parvovirus B19, influenza, CMV and Epstein-Barr virus. In both the original and validation cohorts, the classifier was reported to diagnose cytomegalovirus status with high specificity and sensitivity. In an earlier analysis of about 600 of the donors, most TCR beta V segments appeared in productive rearrangements about 87% or about 30% of the time, broadly matching IMGT annotations. A cluster of highly shared sequence variants was judged likely to represent a technical artifact of the sequencing pipeline. A later analysis found that TCR association rates varied across HLA loci, with DRB1 alleles showing the most associated TCRs and HLA-C alleles the fewest. While some public TCRs were present in many individuals, most TCR sequences turned up only very rarely across donors. A further reported finding was that TCR beta sequences accurately predicted the HLA-A and HLA-B alleles for most subjects in the first cohort. In a later analysis, some 17,000 TCR beta sequences were associated with specific HLA alleles at a false discovery rate of 0.05. Only TCR beta chains were sequenced in this cohort, and the absence of alpha or paired-chain data limited detectable features. Assigning TCR associations to individual alleles was difficult when HLA alleles, especially DR and DQ, strongly co-occurred. Immune exposure information for the cohort was limited to CMV serostatus. A total of around 150 TCR beta chains were listed by the study as associated with cytomegalovirus. Approximately 16 rarely observed V segments, including chromosome 9 orphons, were excluded from the earlier analysis of several hundred of the donors because counts were too low. Because HLA typing was missing for some donors at each locus, association tests included only the typed subset. Some IMGT-functional V segments, including TRBV6-2 and TRBV6-3, could not be told apart with the 87-base-pair reads, so those segments were excluded. Correlated functional status among segregating V segments might reflect linkage disequilibrium, but an unknown experimental factor could not be ruled out.

Note on this clone: The antigen it binds to is not known. It has no much larger one-base neighbor in the sample; base qualities were not kept.

Cut back by 0 bases and 5 bases, the V and J ends lie 17 bases apart. CDR1 and CDR2 are drawn from the germline V gene: SGHRS, YFSETQ. From the cysteine through the phenylalanine, the CDR3 covers 16 amino acids. Kept here is only the CDR3 DNA, which spans 48 bases and is read in frame from base 1. Rearrangement joined TRBV5-1 to TRBJ2-5; a tentative D match to TRBD1 spans 6 bases. The TCR sequence derives from a woman in her thirties or forties in good health and CMV-seronegative. Sequencing was performed on PBMCs. CDR3 loop: CASSLATGLGTETQYF. The DNA reads as follows: TGCGCCAGCAGCTTGGCGACAGGCCTCGGTACCGAGACCCAGTACTTC. Beyond the CDR3, the reference TRBV5-1 and TRBJ2-5 genes provide the residues; the full variable domain reads: KAGVTQTPRYLIKTRGQQVTLSCSPISGHRSVSWYQQTPGQGLQFLFEYFSETQRNKGNFPGRFSGRQFSNSRSEMNVSTLELGDSALYLCASSLATGLGTETQYFGPGTRLLVL.